These T cell receptor beta chains were read from a single sample in a study of blood T cells in healthy people across ages. MiXCR was run by TCRdb on the 5' RACE reads, yielding one entry per CDR3 protein. The data hold approximately 1.5 million distinct CDR3 sequences, with 40% to 45% observed a single time. Material for sequencing was blood. Source of these receptors: a woman under 30 in good health. Each CDR3 is given without its conserved first and last residue. The D gene is left open where the match is weak.

V gene: TRBV20-1
D gene: TRBD1
J gene: TRBJ1-2
CDR3 protein: SAGTALNYGYT

V gene: TRBV7-2
D gene: TRBD1
J gene: TRBJ1-2
CDR3 protein: ASSQYPQGNNGYT

V gene: TRBV27
D gene: NA
J gene: TRBJ2-4
CDR3 protein: ASSLDFSRNIQY

V gene: TRBV6-1
D gene: TRBD2
J gene: TRBJ2-1
CDR3 protein: ASSARLAGVGPEQF

V gene: TRBV29-1
D gene: NA
J gene: TRBJ2-1
CDR3 protein: SVEGWNEQF

V gene: TRBV6-2/TRBV6-3
D gene: TRBD1
J gene: TRBJ2-7
CDR3 protein: ASAPGTVTYEQY

V gene: TRBV7-2
D gene: NA
J gene: TRBJ2-1
CDR3 protein: ASSLVTGHYNEQF

V gene: TRBV4-3
D gene: NA
J gene: TRBJ2-5
CDR3 protein: ASSDGGMGAMETQY

V gene: TRBV4-1
D gene: NA
J gene: TRBJ1-2
CDR3 protein: ASSQDSKSPGYGYT

V gene: TRBV5-1
D gene: NA
J gene: TRBJ1-2
CDR3 protein: ASNLLGYGYT

V gene: TRBV19
D gene: TRBD1
J gene: TRBJ1-1
CDR3 protein: ASSDRGEAEAF

V gene: TRBV4-2
D gene: NA
J gene: TRBJ2-5
CDR3 protein: ASSQVEQQETQY

V gene: TRBV6-4
D gene: NA
J gene: TRBJ2-1
CDR3 protein: ASSHGGNEQF

V gene: TRBV20-1
D gene: TRBD2
J gene: TRBJ2-1
CDR3 protein: SARGPGLAGFDSYEQF

V gene: TRBV11-2
D gene: NA
J gene: TRBJ1-2
CDR3 protein: ASSSSPGGAGGYT

V gene: TRBV11-2
D gene: NA
J gene: TRBJ2-3
CDR3 protein: ASSLDGQGTDTQY

V gene: TRBV7-2
D gene: NA
J gene: TRBJ1-2
CDR3 protein: ASSQTGTLGYT

V gene: TRBV5-1
D gene: TRBD1
J gene: TRBJ1-2
CDR3 protein: ASTATGGSSYGYT

V gene: TRBV29-1
D gene: NA
J gene: TRBJ2-1
CDR3 protein: SVAHGTYNEQF

V gene: TRBV5-4
D gene: TRBD1
J gene: TRBJ2-1
CDR3 protein: ASSPTGTGSEDNEQF

V gene: TRBV20-1
D gene: NA
J gene: TRBJ2-7
CDR3 protein: SARDWQGTYEQY

V gene: TRBV6-1
D gene: NA
J gene: TRBJ2-1
CDR3 protein: ASSDQGHGYNEQF